Sequencing of this TCR beta chain was carried out in a study of metastatic and nonmetastatic thyroid tumors. Trimming removed 2 bases from V and 6 bases from J; junction bases left unmatched: 2. Germline values: CDR1 MNHEY, CDR2 SVGEGT. The CDR3 is 13 residues long. This clone is medium-sized (0.01 to 0.1%) in the sample. This same CDR3 is encoded by further DNA sequences in the sample. TCRdb called clones again from the PCR reads with MiXCR. The profile shows 7,800 or so clones, 19% of them singletons. Each patient came to thyroid surgery without any prior treatment (of any kind). The sequence was obtained from a female donor with papillary thyroid cancer or a benign thyroid nodule (not recorded which). Some clones in this sample may be carry-over from other donors' samples. V gene TRBV6-2 or TRBV6-3 combines with J gene TRBJ1-1, with 8 nucleotides matching TRBD1. Sequencing input: adjacent normal tissue. CDR3 protein: CASSYAGGAEAFF. DNA for the CDR3: TGTGCCAGCAGTTACGCAGGGGGCGCTGAAGCTTTCTTT.